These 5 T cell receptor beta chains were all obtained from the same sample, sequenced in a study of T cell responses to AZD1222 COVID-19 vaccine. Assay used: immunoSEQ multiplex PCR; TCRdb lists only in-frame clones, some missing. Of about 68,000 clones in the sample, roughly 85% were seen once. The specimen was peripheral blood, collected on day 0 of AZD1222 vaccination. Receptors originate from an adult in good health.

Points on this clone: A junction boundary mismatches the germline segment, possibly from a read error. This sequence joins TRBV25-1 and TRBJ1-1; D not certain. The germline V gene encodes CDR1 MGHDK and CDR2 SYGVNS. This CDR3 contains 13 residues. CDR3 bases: TGTGCCAGCAGTAGCGTCAGGAACGCTGAAGCTTTCTTT. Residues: CASSSVRNAEAFF. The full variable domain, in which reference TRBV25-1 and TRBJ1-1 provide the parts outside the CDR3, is EADIYQTPRYLVIGTGKKITLECSQTMGHDKMYWYQQDPGMELHLIHYSYGVNSTEKGDLSSESTVSRIRTEHFPLTLESARPSHTSQYLCASSSVRNAEAFFGQGTRLTVV.

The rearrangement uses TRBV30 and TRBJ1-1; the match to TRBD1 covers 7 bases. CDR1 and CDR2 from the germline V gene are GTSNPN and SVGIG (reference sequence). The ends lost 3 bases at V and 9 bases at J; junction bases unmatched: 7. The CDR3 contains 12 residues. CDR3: CAWSQDRRQAFF. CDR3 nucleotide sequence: TGTGCCTGGAGCCAGGACAGGCGACAAGCTTTCTTT. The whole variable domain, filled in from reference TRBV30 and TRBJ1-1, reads SQTIHQWPATLVQPVGSPLSLECTVEGTSNPNLYWYRQAAGRGLQLLFYSVGIGQISSEVPQNLSASRPQDRQFILSSKKLLLSDSGFYLCAWSQDRRQAFFGQGTRLTVV.

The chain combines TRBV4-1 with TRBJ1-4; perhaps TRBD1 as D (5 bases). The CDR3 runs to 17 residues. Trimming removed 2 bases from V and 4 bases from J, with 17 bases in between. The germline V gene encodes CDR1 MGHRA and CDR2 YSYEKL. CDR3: CASSQLPGGAGNEKLFF. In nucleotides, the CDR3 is TGCGCCAGCAGCCAACTCCCGGGAGGGGCCGGTAATGAAAAACTGTTTTTT.

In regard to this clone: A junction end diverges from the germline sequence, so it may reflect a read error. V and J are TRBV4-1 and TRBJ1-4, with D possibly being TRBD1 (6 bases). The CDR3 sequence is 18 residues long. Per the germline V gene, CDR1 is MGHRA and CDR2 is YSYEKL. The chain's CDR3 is CASRQGRRGRATNEKLFF. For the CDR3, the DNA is TGCGCCAGCAGACAAGGGCGCAGGGGACGAGCAACTAATGAAAAACTGTTTTTT.

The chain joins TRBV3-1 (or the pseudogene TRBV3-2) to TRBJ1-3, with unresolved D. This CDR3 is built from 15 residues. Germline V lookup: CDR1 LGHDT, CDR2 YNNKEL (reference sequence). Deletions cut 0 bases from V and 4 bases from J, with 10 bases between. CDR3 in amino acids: CASSQDRARGNTIYF. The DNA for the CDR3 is TGTGCCAGCAGCCAAGACCGTGCGCGCGGAAACACCATATATTTT.